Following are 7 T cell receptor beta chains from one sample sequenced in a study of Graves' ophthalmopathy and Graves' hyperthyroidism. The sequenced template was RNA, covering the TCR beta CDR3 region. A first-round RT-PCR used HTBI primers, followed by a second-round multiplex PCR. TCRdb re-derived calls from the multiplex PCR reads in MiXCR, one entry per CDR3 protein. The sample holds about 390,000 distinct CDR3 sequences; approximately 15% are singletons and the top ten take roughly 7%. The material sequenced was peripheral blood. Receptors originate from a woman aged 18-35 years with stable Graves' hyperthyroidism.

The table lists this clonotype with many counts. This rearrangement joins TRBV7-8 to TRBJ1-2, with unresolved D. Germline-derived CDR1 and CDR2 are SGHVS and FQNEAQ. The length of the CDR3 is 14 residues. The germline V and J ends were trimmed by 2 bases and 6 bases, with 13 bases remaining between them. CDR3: CASSLMRAGDGYTF. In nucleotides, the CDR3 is TGTGCCAGCAGCTTAATGAGGGCAGGAGATGGCTACACCTTC.

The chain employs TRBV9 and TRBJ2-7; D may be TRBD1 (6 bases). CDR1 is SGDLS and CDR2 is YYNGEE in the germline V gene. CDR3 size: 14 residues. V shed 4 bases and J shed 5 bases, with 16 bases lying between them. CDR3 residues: CASSRRAGDDEQYF. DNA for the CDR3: TGTGCCAGCAGCAGGCGAGCAGGGGATGACGAGCAGTACTTC. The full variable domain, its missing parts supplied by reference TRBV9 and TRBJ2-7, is DSGVTQTPKHLITATGQRVTLRCSPRSGDLSVYWYQQSLDQGLQFLIQYYNGEERAKGNILERFSAQQFPDLHSELNLSSLELGDSALYFCASSRRAGDDEQYFGPGTRLTVT.

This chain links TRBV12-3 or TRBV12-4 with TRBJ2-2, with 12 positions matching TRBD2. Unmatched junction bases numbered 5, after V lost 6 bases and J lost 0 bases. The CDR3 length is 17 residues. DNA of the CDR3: TGTGCCAGCAGAAAACTAGCGGGGGGCGCGAACACCGGGGAGCTGTTTTTT. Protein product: CASRKLAGGANTGELFF.

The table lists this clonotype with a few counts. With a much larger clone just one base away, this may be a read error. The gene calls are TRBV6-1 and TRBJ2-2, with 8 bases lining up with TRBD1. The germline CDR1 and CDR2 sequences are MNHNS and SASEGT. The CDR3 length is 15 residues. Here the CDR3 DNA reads TGTGCCAGCAGTGAAAAACAGGGGGACACCGTGGAGCTGTTTTTT. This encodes CASSEKQGDTVELFF.

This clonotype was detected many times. CDR3: CASSFTLSPNQPQHF. The CDR3 bases are TGTGCCAGCAGTTTCACTTTGTCGCCCAATCAGCCCCAGCATTTT. V gene TRBV6-2 or TRBV6-3 combines with J gene TRBJ1-5; no reliable D call. V was trimmed by 4 bases and J by 3 bases, leaving 13 bases between them. From germline, CDR1 is MNHEY and CDR2 SVGEGT. This CDR3 region has 15 residues.

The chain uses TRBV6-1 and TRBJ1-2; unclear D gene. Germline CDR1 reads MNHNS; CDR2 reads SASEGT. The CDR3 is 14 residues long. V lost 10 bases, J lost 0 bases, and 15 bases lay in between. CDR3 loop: CATQRSVANYGYTF. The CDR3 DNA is TGTGCCACCCAAAGGTCCGTAGCTAACTATGGCTACACCTTC.

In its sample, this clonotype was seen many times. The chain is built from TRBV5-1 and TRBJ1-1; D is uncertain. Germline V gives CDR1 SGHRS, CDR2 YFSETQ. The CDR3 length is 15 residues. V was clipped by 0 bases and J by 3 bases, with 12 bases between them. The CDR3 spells CASSLGQGLDTEAFF. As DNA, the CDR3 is TGCGCCAGCAGCTTGGGTCAAGGGTTGGACACTGAAGCTTTCTTT.